This entry concerns a single T cell receptor (beta chain). It has no known antigen specificity. No much larger clone exists at a distance of one base, and base qualities are not known. At one collaborating source in Seattle, patients were enrolled during active infection and were followed longitudinally through the course of disease. Each collaborating institution followed its own protocols to collect whole blood in K2EDTA tubes. Collaborator samples were shipped for TCRbeta analysis as frozen whole blood, isolated PBMCs, or DNA extracted from either sample type. The sample comes from a study of blood T cell repertoires in COVID-19 (dated by TCRdb to 2020 to 2022). In terms of the full investigation: Samples covering the acute and convalescent phases of COVID-19 were provided by collaborators in the United States, Italy and Spain. Samples were obtained from the ongoing ImmuneRACE study (first 160 participants) and from 950 to 1,500 subjects provided by 6 global collaborators. The material from the prospective study consisted of cDNA or gDNA derived from T cells, B-cell-depleted T cells, or PBMCs. The repertoires were released in a freely available public database meant as a resource for research on the immune response to SARS-CoV-2. Deeply sampled blood TCRbeta repertoires from subjects exposed to, actively infected with, or recovered from COVID-19 were included in the dataset. HLA class I and class II types, where available, came from metadata supplied by the sample provider rather than from assay-based typing. The sample metadata nearly always contained a de-identified subject ID, COVID-19 status, age in years and sex. Findings and caveats that apply to the study as a whole: The quantity of clinical and demographic metadata differed by source and by participant and was supplied without curation.

The CDR3 runs 16 residues from the cysteine to the phenylalanine. The retained sequence is limited to the CDR3, 48 bases, with the frame set at the first base. CDR1 and CDR2, looked up from the germline V gene, are MGHRA and YSYEKL. Trimming costs V 3 bases and J 8 bases, and their ends lie 20 bases apart. TCRbeta CDR3 regions were amplified from genomic DNA using the immunoSEQ Assay, a bias-controlled multiplex PCR. Turning to the authors' computational methods: The number of nucleated cells in each sample was estimated from the amplification of reference gene primers within the assay. To quantify the absolute abundance of each unique TCRbeta CDR3 rearrangement, sequence reads were collapsed and filtered. Productive Simpson clonality was computed per sample as the square root of Simpson's diversity index over productive rearrangements. Drawn from immuneACCESS, this table holds only the in-frame rearrangements with V and J called that TCRdb kept. Clones are partly lost; checked studies trace under half to an unresolved V gene and leave the rest unexplained. V, J and clone size are taken as reported in that table, and D and trimming were inferred from the DNA itself. This sample gives about 87,000 clones in total; approximately 85% of them show up just once. 3% of the sample is taken by the ten largest.

This receptor chain uses TRBV4-1 and TRBJ2-4; the D gene is perhaps TRBD2, on 7 matching bases. Material for sequencing was peripheral blood. This clonotype was sampled from a woman of 80 years or more with COVID-19, enrolled during active disease. The DNA sequence reads TGCGCCAGCAGCCACCGACTAGCCCCAGAGGGGGACATTCAGTACTTC. The encoded protein is CASSHRLAPEGDIQYF.